The next 11 T cell receptor beta chains were all read from a single sample in a study of early T cells in non-severe SARS-CoV-2 infection. TCRdb reanalysed the 5' RACE reads using MiXCR and keeps one entry per CDR3 protein. The repertoire holds about 62,000 distinct CDR3 sequences, with about 9.9% as singletons. Sequenced: whole blood. These receptors originate from an adult who was a healthcare worker with PCR-confirmed SARS-CoV-2 infection or an uninfected control (not recorded which).

This clonotype was detected a few times. The chain's CDR3 is CATSVRTSGGALGEQFF. CDR3 DNA sequence: TGTGCCACCAGTGTCAGGACTAGCGGGGGGGCGTTGGGTGAGCAGTTCTTC. The chain combines TRBV24-1 with TRBJ2-1, with 15 bases fitting TRBD2. J gave up 9 bases and V 5 bases, and 10 bases lay outside the gene matches. The CDR3 runs 17 residues. CDR1 and CDR2 from the germline V gene are KGHDR and SFDVKD.

This chain connects TRBV6-6 to TRBJ1-2, with D uncertain. The V end was cut by 7 bases, the J end by 8 bases, with 20 bases between. The germline CDR1 and CDR2 sequences are MNHNY and SVGAGI (reference sequence). CDR3 length: 14 residues. In nucleotides, the CDR3 is TGTGCCAGCACTGTAGGACGGCTTAGGGAAGGCTACACCTTC. Its translation: CASTVGRLREGYTF.

V gene TRBV3-1 combines with J gene TRBJ2-3; 9 bases map to TRBD2. Germline V gene data show CDR1 as LGHDT and CDR2 as YNNKEL (reference sequence). Germline trimming cut 4 bases from V and 6 bases from J; bases unmatched to any gene: 5. The CDR3 is 14 residues long. CDR3 in amino acids: CASSLGLAGDTQYF. In DNA form, the CDR3 reads TGTGCCAGCAGCCTGGGACTAGCTGGCGATACGCAGTATTTT.

This chain links TRBV12-3 or TRBV12-4 with TRBJ1-6; D might be TRBD1 (6 bases). Trimming cost V 5 bases and J 0 bases, with 17 bases left between them. The CDR3 is 18 residues long. DNA for the CDR3: TGTGCCAGCAGTATACGGGGGGGCGACAGCTCCTATAATTCACCCCTCCACTTT. This codes for CASSIRGGDSSYNSPLHF.

This clonotype occurred a few times. V usage is TRBV2 and J usage is TRBJ2-3; TRBD2 matches 10 bases. CDR3 size: 16 residues. Germline V gene data show CDR1 as SNHLY and CDR2 as FYNNEI. Trimming at V came to 4 bases and at J to 1 base, leaving 5 bases not matched to a gene. Written as DNA, the CDR3 is TGTGCCAGCAGTGGGCACCTAGCGGGGGGCACAGATACGCAGTATTTT. Its protein is CASSGHLAGGTDTQYF.

This clonotype was counted many times. The V gene is TRBV18, the J gene TRBJ1-1; TRBD1 is a possible D gene (6 bases). V lost 0 bases and J 11 bases, leaving 16 bases between the germline ends. Germline CDR1 reads KGHSH; CDR2 reads LQKENI. This CDR3 region has 14 residues. The CDR3 spells CASSPPGQLKRAFF. DNA for the CDR3: TGTGCCAGCTCACCACCCGGACAGTTAAAGCGGGCTTTCTTT.

J is TRBJ1-2 and V is TRBV4-1, with 12 bases that match TRBD1. J gave up 7 bases and V 4 bases, and 10 bases lay outside the gene matches. This CDR3 spans 16 amino acids. The germline V gene has CDR1 MGHRA and CDR2 YSYEKL. CDR3 region: CASSPPGQGAECGYTF. CDR3 bases: TGCGCCAGCAGCCCCCCGGGACAGGGGGCCGAGTGTGGCTACACCTTC.

The gene calls are TRBV3-1 and TRBJ2-5; D remains unclear. Trimming took 0 bases from V and 10 from J, leaving 9 bases between them. CDR1 and CDR2 from the germline V gene are LGHDT and YNNKEL (reference sequence). The CDR3 is made up of 12 amino acids. CDR3 coding DNA: TGTGCCAGCAGCCAAGATTATGGGGTCCAGTACTTC. Encoded protein: CASSQDYGVQYF.

In this sample, this clonotype turned up many times. The rearrangement joins TRBV15 to TRBJ2-6; no firm D call. The V end was cut by 1 base, the J end by 2 bases, with 6 bases between. Germline V gene data show CDR1 as LNHNV and CDR2 as YYDKDF (reference sequence). CDR3 size: 15 residues. CDR3 in DNA: TGTGCCACCAGCAGAGCGAACCCTGGGGCCAACGTCCTGACTTTC. Translation: CATSRANPGANVLTF.

The sample holds a few counts of this clonotype. The J gene is TRBJ2-1, the V gene TRBV29-1, with 7 bases identical to TRBD2. Per the germline V gene, CDR1 is SQVTM and CDR2 is ANQGSEA. Trimming at V came to 0 bases and at J to 1 base, leaving 6 bases not matched to a gene. The CDR3 is 16 amino acids. The DNA of the CDR3 is TGCAGCGTTGAAGATTGGCGCGGGGGATCCTACAATGAGCAGTTCTTC. This encodes CSVEDWRGGSYNEQFF.

The J gene is TRBJ1-3, the V gene TRBV11-2; perhaps TRBD1 as D (6 bases). The CDR3 extends over 16 amino acids. In germline, CDR1 is SGHAT, CDR2 FQNNGV. Trimming removed 4 bases at V and 2 bases at J, with 15 bases between. In DNA, the CDR3 is TGTGCCAGCAGCTCACGCGGGACACAGGCTGGAAACACCATATATTTT. Residues: CASSSRGTQAGNTIYF.